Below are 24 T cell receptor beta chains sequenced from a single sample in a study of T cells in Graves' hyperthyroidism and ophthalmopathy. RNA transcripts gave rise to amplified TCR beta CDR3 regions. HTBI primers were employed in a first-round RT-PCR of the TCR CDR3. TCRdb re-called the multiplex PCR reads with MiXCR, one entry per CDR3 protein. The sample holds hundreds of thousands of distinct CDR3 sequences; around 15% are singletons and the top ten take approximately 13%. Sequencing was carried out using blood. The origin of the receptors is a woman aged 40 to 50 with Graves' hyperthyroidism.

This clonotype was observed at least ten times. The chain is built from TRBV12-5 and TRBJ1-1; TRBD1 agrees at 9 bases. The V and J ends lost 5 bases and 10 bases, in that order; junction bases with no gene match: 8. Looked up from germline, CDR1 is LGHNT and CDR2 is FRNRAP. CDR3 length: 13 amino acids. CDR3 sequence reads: CASGQGQGGAAFF. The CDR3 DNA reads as TGTGCTAGTGGTCAGGGACAGGGAGGTGCAGCTTTCTTT.

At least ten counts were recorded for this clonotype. CDR3 sequence: CASSYGGGNNEQFF. CDR3 nucleotides: TGTGCCAGCAGCTACGGCGGAGGGAACAATGAGCAGTTCTTC. The chain employs TRBV5-5 and TRBJ2-1; TRBD2 might be the D (6 bases). CDR1 and CDR2 (germline): SGHKS, YYEKEE (reference sequence). CDR3 length: 14 amino acids. V lost 3 bases and J 5 bases, leaving 12 bases between the germline ends.

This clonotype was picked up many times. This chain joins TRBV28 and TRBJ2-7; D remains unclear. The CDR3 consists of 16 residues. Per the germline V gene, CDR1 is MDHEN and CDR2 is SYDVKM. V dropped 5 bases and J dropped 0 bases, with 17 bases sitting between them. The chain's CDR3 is CASSPMNLGLSYEQYF. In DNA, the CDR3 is TGTGCCAGCAGTCCTATGAACCTGGGCCTCTCCTACGAGCAGTACTTC.

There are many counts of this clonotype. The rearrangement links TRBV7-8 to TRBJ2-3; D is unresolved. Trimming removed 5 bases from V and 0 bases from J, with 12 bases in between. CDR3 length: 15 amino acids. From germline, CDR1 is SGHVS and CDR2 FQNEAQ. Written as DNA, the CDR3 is TGTGCCAGCAGCCGATGGGCGGAAAGCACAGATACGCAGTATTTT. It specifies CASSRWAESTDTQYF.

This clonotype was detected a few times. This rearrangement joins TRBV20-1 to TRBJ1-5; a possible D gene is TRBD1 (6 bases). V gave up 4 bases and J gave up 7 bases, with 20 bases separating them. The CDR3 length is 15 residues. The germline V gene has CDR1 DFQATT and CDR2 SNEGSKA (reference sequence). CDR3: CSAKTGSSLKQPQHF. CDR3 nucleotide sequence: TGCAGTGCTAAGACAGGATCGAGCCTTAAGCAGCCCCAGCATTTT.

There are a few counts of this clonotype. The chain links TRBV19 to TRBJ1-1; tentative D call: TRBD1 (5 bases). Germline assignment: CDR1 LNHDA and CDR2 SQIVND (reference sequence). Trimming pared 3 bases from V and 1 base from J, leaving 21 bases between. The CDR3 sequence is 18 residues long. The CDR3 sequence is CASSITPPRGLANTEAFF. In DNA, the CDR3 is TGTGCCAGTAGTATCACCCCCCCAAGGGGACTGGCGAACACTGAAGCTTTCTTT.

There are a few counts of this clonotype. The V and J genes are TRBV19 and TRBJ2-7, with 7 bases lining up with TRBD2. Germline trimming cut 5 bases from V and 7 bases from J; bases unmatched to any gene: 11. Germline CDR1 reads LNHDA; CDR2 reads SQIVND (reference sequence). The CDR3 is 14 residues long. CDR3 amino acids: CASSLGLVEREQYF. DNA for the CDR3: TGTGCCAGTAGTCTCGGACTAGTTGAGCGGGAGCAGTACTTC. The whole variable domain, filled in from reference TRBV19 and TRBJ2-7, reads DGGITQSPKYLFRKEGQNVTLSCEQNLNHDAMYWYRQDPGQGLRLIYYSQIVNDFQKGDIAEGYSVSREKKESFPLTVTSAQKNPTAFYLCASSLGLVEREQYFGPGTRLTVT.

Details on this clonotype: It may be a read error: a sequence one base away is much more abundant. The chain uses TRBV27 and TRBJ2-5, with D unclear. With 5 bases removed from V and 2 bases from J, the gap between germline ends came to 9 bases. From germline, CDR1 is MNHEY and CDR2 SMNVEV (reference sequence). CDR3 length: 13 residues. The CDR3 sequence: CASSDTLQETQYF. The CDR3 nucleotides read TGTGCCAGCAGTGATACTCTGCAAGAGACCCAGTACTTC.

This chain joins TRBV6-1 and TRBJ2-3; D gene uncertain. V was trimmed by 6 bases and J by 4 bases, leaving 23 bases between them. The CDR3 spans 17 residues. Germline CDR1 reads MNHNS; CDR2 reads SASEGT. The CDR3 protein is CASSPRGSSSSPDTQYF. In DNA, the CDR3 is TGTGCCAGCAGCCCCCGCGGTAGCTCCTCCTCGCCAGATACGCAGTATTTT.

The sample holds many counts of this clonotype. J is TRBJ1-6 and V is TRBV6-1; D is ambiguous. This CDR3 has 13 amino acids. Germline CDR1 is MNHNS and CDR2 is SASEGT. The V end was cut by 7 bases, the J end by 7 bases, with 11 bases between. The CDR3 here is CASMQEANSPLHF. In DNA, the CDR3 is TGTGCCAGCATGCAGGAGGCGAATTCACCCCTCCACTTT.

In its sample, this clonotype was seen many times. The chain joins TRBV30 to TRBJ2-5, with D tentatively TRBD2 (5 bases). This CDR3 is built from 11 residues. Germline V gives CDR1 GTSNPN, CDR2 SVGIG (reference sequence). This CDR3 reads CALGIGETQYF. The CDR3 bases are TGTGCTCTCGGGATTGGCGAGACCCAGTACTTC.

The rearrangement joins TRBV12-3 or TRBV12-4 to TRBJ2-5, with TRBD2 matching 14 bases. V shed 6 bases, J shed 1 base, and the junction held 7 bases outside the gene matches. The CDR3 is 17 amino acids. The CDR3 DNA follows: TGTGCCAGCAGCCTCGGGACTAGCGGGGGCTCCCAAGAGACCCAGTACTTC. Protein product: CASSLGTSGGSQETQYF.

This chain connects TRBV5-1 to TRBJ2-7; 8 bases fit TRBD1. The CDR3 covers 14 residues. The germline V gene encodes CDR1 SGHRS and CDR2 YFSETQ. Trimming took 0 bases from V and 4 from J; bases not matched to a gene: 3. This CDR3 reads CASSLDRGWYEQYF. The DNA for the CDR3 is TGCGCCAGCAGCTTGGACAGGGGGTGGTACGAGCAGTACTTC.

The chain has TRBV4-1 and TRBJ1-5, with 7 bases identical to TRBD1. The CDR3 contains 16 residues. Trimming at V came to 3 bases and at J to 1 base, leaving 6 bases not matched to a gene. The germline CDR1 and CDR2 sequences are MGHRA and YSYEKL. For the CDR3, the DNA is TGCGCCAGCAGCCAGACGCACAGGGGAAGCAATCAGCCCCAGCATTTT. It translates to CASSQTHRGSNQPQHF.

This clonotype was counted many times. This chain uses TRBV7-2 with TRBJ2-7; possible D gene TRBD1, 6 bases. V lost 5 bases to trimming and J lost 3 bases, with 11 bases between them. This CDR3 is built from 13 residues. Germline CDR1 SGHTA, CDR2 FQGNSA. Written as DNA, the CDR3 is TGTGCCAGCAGCCGGACACAGGGCTACGAGCAGTACTTC. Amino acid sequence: CASSRTQGYEQYF.

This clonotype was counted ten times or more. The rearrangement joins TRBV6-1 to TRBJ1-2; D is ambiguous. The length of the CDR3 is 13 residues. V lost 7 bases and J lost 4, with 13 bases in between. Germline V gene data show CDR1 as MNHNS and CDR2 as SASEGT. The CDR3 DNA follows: TGTGCCAGCATACCCCAGGAACCCTATGGCTACACCTTC. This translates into CASIPQEPYGYTF.

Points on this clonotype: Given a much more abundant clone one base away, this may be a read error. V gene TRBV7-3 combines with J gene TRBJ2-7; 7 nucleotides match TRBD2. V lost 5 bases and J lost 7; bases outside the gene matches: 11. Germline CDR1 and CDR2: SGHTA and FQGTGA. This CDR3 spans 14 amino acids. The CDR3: CASSPGRLKEEQYF. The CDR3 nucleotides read TGTGCCAGCAGCCCCGGGAGGCTGAAAGAGGAGCAGTACTTC.

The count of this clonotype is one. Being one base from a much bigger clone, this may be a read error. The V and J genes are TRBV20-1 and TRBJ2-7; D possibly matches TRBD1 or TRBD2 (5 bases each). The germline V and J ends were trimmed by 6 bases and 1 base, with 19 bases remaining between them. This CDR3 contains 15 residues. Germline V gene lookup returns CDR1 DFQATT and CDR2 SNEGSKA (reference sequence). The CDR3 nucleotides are TGCAGTGCACCCGCCGGGGCAGGGTTATCCTACGAGCAGTACTTC. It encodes CSAPAGAGLSYEQYF.

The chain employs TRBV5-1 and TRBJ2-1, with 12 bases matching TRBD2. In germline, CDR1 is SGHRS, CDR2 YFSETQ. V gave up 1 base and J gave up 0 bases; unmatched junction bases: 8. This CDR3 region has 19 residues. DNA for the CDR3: TGCGCCAGCAGCTTGAGAACTAGCGGGAGGTTAAGCTCCTACAATGAGCAGTTCTTC. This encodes CASSLRTSGRLSSYNEQFF.

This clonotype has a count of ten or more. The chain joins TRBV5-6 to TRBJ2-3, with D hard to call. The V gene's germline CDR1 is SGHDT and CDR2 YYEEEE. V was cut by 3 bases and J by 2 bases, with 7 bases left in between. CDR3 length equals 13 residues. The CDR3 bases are TGTGCCAGCAGCTACACCTACACAGATACGCAGTATTTT. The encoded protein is CASSYTYTDTQYF.

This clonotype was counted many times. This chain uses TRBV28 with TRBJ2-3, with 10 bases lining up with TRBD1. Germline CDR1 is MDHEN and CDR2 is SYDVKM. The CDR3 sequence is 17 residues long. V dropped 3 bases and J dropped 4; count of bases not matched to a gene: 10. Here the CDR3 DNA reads TGTGCCAGCAGTTTCGAACCCGGGACAGGGGACGCAGATACGCAGTATTTT. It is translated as CASSFEPGTGDADTQYF.

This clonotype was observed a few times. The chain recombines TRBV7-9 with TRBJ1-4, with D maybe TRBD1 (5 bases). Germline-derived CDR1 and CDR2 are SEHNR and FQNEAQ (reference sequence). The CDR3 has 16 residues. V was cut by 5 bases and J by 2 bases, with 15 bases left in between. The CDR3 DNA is TGTGCCAGCAGCCTACTGGGGGGATCGACTAATGAAAAACTGTTTTTT. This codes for CASSLLGGSTNEKLFF.

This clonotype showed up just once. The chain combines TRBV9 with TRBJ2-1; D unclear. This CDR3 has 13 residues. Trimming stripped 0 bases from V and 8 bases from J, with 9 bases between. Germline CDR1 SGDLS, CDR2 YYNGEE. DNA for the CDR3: TGTGCCAGCAGCGTAGCGATTATCGATGAGCAGTTCTTC. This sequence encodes CASSVAIIDEQFF.

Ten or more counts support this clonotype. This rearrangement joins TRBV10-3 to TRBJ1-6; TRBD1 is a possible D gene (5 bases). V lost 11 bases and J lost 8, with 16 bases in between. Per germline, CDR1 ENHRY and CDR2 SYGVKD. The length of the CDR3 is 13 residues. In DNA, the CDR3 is TGTGCCGGGCGGGACGGGGGACATTCACCCCTCCACTTT. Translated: CAGRDGGHSPLHF.